The 14 T cell receptor beta chains presented below share a single source sample, sequenced in a study of early T cells in non-severe SARS-CoV-2 infection (dated by TCRdb to 2020 to 2022). Libraries were built with 5' RACE. Sequenced on a NextSeq 500. TCRdb passed the public sequencing reads through fastp at Q25 and MiXCR, retaining productive beta sequences. Each entry is one CDR3 protein sequence, shown with its most common DNA and genes. The sample contains approximately 100,000 distinct CDR3 sequences, roughly 11% of them found a single time. Approximately 5% of the sample is held by the ten biggest clonotypes. Sequencing used whole blood. The receptors come from an adult who was a healthcare worker with PCR-confirmed SARS-CoV-2 infection or an uninfected control (not recorded which).

A note on this clonotype: One end of the junction does not line up with germline, which may come from a read error. The CDR3 protein is CASSEALRQFLSF. In DNA, the CDR3 is TGTGCCAGCAGTGAAGCGCTTCGCCAATTCCTCTCCTTC. This chain joins TRBV2 and TRBJ1-2; D is unresolved. Germline-derived CDR1 and CDR2 are SNHLY and FYNNEI. CDR3 length: 13 residues.

This chain uses TRBV7-9 with TRBJ1-3, with D unresolved. Per the germline V gene, CDR1 is SEHNR and CDR2 is FQNEAQ (reference sequence). The CDR3 runs 15 residues. Trimming took off 1 base at V and 0 bases at J, with 7 bases between the two ends. Here the CDR3 DNA reads TGTGCCAGCAGCTTAGGGGCGGGCTCTGGAAACACCATATATTTT. Protein product: CASSLGAGSGNTIYF.

This clonotype was recorded a few times. CDR3 region: CASSQRTGENYGYTF. CDR3 nucleotides: TGTGCCAGCAGCCAAAGGACAGGGGAAAACTATGGCTACACCTTC. The V and J genes are TRBV3-1 and TRBJ1-2, with 9 bases that match TRBD1. This CDR3 contains 15 residues. Looked up from germline, CDR1 is LGHDT and CDR2 is YNNKEL (reference sequence). V shed 2 bases and J 2 bases; nucleotides not matched to a gene: 3.

This clonotype was counted a few times. The chain carries TRBV20-1 and TRBJ2-5, with 9 bases lining up with TRBD2. In germline, CDR1 is DFQATT, CDR2 SNEGSKA (reference sequence). The trim removed 8 bases at V and 5 bases at J, leaving 15 bases unmatched. CDR3 length equals 15 residues. The CDR3 spells CSSSRGIAGVETQYF. For the CDR3, the DNA is TGCAGTTCCTCCCGGGGTATAGCGGGAGTCGAGACCCAGTACTTC.

This chain connects TRBV28 to TRBJ2-7; TRBD2 aligns across 7 bases. The CDR3 has 16 amino acids. V lost 2 bases and J lost 2; bases outside the gene matches: 9. CDR1 is MDHEN, CDR2 SYDVKM, per germline. CDR3 sequence: CASSLEAGPPPYEQYF. The CDR3 DNA reads TGTGCCAGCAGTTTAGAAGCGGGACCTCCCCCCTACGAGCAGTACTTC.

This clonotype has a handful of counts. J is TRBJ2-3 and V is TRBV5-1; D gene uncertain. The CDR3 is 14 residues long. V lost 7 bases to trimming and J lost 3 bases, with 15 bases between them. Germline loops: CDR1 SGHRS, CDR2 YFSETQ. CDR3 DNA: TGCGCCAGCGCCGCGTATGTGGGGACAGATACGCAGTATTTT. It encodes CASAAYVGTDTQYF.

A remark on this clonotype: A much larger clone differs by one base, so this may be a read error. V is TRBV11-3 and J is TRBJ2-3; 9 bases agree with TRBD2. The V gene end was trimmed by 1 base and the J gene end by 4 bases; junction bases not matched to a gene: 12. Germline CDR1 reads SGHNT; CDR2 reads YENEEA. The CDR3 sequence is 18 residues long. CDR3 region: CASSLVSPSAGGSDTQYF. The CDR3 DNA reads TGTGCCAGCAGCTTAGTGTCGCCATCAGCGGGAGGCTCAGATACGCAGTATTTT. Full variable domain (rest looked up from reference TRBV11-3 and TRBJ2-3): EAGVVQSPRYKIIEKKQPVAFWCNPISGHNTLYWYLQNLGQGPELLIRYENEEAVDDSQLPKDRFSAERLKGVDSTLKIQPAELGDSAVYLCASSLVSPSAGGSDTQYFGPGTRLTVL.

This clonotype showed up many times. The chain recombines TRBV14 with TRBJ1-3, with D perhaps TRBD1 (5 bases). There are 16 residues in the CDR3. V was shortened by 4 bases and J by 0 bases, with 13 bases between the two germline ends. Germline V gene data show CDR1 as SGHDN and CDR2 as FVKESK. The CDR3 DNA follows: TGTGCCAGCAGCCCGAGGGGTGAGGGCTCTGGAAACACCATATATTTT. It encodes CASSPRGEGSGNTIYF.

This clonotype was counted at least ten times. This chain joins TRBV27 and TRBJ1-1, with TRBD1 identical over 11 bases. Germline CDR1 MNHEY, CDR2 SMNVEV (reference sequence). The CDR3 covers 17 residues. After removal of 3 bases from V and 5 bases from J, the junction contained 11 bases not matched to a gene. In nucleotides, the CDR3 is TGTGCCAGCAGTTTTGGCTCTCCCGGGACAGGGGGAACTGAAGCTTTCTTT. As protein: CASSFGSPGTGGTEAFF.

This clonotype was recorded many times. The V and J genes are TRBV6-5 and TRBJ2-1; maybe TRBD2 (6 bases). Germline CDR1 MNHEY, CDR2 SVGAGI. Trimming left V 3 bases short and J 2 bases short, with 11 bases between. The CDR3 is made up of 15 amino acids. CDR3 nucleotides: TGTGCCAGCAGTTATGGGGCGGGACCCTACAATGAGCAGTTCTTC. Encoded protein: CASSYGAGPYNEQFF.

This clonotype was detected only a few times. The chain employs TRBV9 and TRBJ2-2, with a tentative D call TRBD1 (6 bases). V was pared by 1 base and J by 5 bases, with 9 bases between. Germline V gene lookup returns CDR1 SGDLS and CDR2 YYNGEE. This CDR3 region has 14 residues. Written as DNA, the CDR3 is TGTGCCAGCAGCGTAACAGGGTATACCGGGGAGCTGTTTTTT. This translates into CASSVTGYTGELFF.

The chain carries TRBV6-2 or TRBV6-3 and TRBJ2-7; D possibly corresponds to TRBD1 (5 bases). CDR3 length equals 14 residues. V lost 6 bases and J 4 bases, leaving 16 bases between the germline ends. The germline V gene has CDR1 MNHEY and CDR2 SVGEGT. In DNA, the CDR3 is TGTGCCAGCAGCGTGATCATTGGGGCGTACGAGCAGTACTTC. Translating gives CASSVIIGAYEQYF.

In its sample, this clonotype was seen a few times. J is TRBJ2-1 and V is TRBV2; maybe TRBD1 (6 bases). V was cut by 6 bases and J by 5 bases, with 11 bases left in between. Per the germline V gene, CDR1 is SNHLY and CDR2 is FYNNEI. The CDR3 is 13 residues long. Here the CDR3 DNA reads TGTGCCAGCAGAGAGGACAGACACAATGAGCAGTTCTTC. This codes for CASREDRHNEQFF.

This clonotype was seen at least ten times. The chain recombines TRBV20-1 with TRBJ2-2, with TRBD1 as a possible D gene (5 bases). This CDR3 has 12 residues. Trimming removed 2 bases from V and 6 bases from J, with 7 bases in between. The germline CDR1 and CDR2 sequences are DFQATT and SNEGSKA (reference sequence). The CDR3 bases are TGCAGTGCTAGATTGGGGCCCGGGGAGCTGTTTTTT. Protein sequence: CSARLGPGELFF.